The T cell receptor (beta chain) described here comes from a study of cytomegalovirus exposure and HLA in healthy donors. The CDR3 runs to 13 residues. Germline CDR1 SGHRS, CDR2 YFSETQ. Trimming cost V 0 bases and J 4 bases, with 7 bases left between them. The PCR used 60 Vbeta and 13 Jbeta primers. Here immunoSEQ multiplex PCR was the method, and the copy in TCRdb shows in-frame clones only, minus some. Of 180,000 or so clones listed, over 80% were seen once; the top ten hold 1.2% to 1.5%. The V call is TRBV5-1, the J call TRBJ1-1; no reliable D call. The sample comprised PBMCs. This receptor was identified in a girl between 5 and 17 years old in good health and CMV-seropositive. CDR3 nucleotide sequence: TGCGCCAGCAGCTTGGTGAGGGCCACTGAAGCTTTCTTT. The encoded protein is CASSLVRATEAFF.